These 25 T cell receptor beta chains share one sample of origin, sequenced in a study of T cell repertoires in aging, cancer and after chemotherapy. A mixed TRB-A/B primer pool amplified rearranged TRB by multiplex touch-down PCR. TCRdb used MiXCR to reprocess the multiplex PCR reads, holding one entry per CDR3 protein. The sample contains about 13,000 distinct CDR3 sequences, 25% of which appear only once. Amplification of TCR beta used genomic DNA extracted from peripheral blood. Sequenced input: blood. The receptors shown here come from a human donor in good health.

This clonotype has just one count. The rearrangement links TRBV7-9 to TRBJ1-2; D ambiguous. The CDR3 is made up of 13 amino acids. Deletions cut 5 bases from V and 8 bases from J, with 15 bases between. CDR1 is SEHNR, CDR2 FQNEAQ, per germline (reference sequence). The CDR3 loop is CASSLYGGGGYTF. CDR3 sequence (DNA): TGTGCCAGCAGCCTTTACGGTGGTGGCGGCTACACCTTC.

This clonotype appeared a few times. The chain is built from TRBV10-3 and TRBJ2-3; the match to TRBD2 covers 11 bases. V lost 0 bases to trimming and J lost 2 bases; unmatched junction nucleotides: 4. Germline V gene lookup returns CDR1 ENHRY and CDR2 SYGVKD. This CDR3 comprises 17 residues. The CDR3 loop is CAISESTSGAYTDTQYF. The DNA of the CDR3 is TGTGCCATCAGTGAGTCGACTAGCGGGGCCTACACAGATACGCAGTATTTT.

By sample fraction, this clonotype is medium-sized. The CDR3 DNA sequence: TGTGCCAGTAAGGACAGGGTGGATCAGCCCCAGCATTTT. Protein product: CASKDRVDQPQHF. This chain connects TRBV19 to TRBJ1-5, with 8 bases that match TRBD1. This CDR3 is 13 amino acids long. V shed 7 bases, J shed 5 bases, and the junction held 4 bases outside the gene matches. Germline V gene lookup returns CDR1 LNHDA and CDR2 SQIVND (reference sequence).

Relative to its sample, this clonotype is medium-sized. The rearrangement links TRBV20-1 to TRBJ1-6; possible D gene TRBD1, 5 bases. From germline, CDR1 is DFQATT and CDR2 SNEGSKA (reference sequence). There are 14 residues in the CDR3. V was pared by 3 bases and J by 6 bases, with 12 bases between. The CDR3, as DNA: TGCAGTGCTAGGTTTCCGGGACGTAATTCACCCCTCCACTTT. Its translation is CSARFPGRNSPLHF.

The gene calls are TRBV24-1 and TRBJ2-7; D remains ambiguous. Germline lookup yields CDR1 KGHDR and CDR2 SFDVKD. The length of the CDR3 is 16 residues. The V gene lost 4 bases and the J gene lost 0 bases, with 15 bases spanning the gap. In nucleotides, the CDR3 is TGTGCCACCAGTGACCCCCCTAAGACCGGCTCCTACGAGCAGTACTTC. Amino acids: CATSDPPKTGSYEQYF.

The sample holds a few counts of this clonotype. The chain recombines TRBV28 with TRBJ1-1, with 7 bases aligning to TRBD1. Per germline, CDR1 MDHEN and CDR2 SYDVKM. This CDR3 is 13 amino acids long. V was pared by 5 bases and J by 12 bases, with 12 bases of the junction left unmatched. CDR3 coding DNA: TGTGCCAGCAGTACCGACAGGGCCTCATCTACTTTCTTT. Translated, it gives CASSTDRASSTFF.

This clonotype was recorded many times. The CDR3, as DNA: TGTGCCAGCAGTTACTCGCTTGGAGAGACTAACTATGGCTACACCTTC. It encodes CASSYSLGETNYGYTF. V usage is TRBV6-5 and J usage is TRBJ1-2; D call uncertain. Germline CDR1 MNHEY, CDR2 SVGAGI. V shed 0 bases and J shed 0 bases, with 11 bases lying between them. The CDR3 extends over 16 amino acids.

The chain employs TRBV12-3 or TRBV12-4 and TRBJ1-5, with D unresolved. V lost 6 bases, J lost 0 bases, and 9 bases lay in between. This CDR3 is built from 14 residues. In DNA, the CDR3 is TGTGCCAGCAGCCTTGAATATAGCAATCAGCCCCAGCATTTT. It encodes CASSLEYSNQPQHF.

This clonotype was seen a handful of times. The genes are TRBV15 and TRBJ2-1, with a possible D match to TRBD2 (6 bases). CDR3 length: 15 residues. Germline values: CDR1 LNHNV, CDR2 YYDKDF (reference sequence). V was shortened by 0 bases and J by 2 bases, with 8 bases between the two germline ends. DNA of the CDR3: TGTGCCACCAGCAGAGATGGGGGGACCTACAATGAGCAGTTCTTC. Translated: CATSRDGGTYNEQFF.

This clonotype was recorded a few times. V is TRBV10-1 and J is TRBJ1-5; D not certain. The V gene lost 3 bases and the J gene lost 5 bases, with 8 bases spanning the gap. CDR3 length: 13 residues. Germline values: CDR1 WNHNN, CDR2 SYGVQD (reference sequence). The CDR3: CASSDGRDQPQHF. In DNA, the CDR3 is TGCGCCAGCAGTGATGGGAGGGATCAGCCCCAGCATTTT.

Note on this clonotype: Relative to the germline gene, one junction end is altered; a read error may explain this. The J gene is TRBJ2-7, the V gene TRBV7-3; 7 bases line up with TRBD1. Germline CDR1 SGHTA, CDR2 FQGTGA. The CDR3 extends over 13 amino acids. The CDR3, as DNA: TGTGCTAGCAGCTTTCGGGACAGCTACGAGCAGTACTTC. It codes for CASSFRDSYEQYF.

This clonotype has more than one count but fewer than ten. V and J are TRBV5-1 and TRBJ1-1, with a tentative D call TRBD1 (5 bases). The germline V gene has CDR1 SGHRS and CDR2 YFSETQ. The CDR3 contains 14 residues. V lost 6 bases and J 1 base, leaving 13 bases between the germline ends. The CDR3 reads CASNPSGGNTEAFF. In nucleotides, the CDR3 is TGCGCCAGCAACCCCAGCGGGGGGAACACTGAAGCTTTCTTT.

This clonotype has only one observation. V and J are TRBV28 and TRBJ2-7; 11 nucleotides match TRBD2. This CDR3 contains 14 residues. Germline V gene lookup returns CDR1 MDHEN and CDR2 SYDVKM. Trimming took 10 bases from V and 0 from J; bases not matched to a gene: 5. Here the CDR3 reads CATSSGGSSYEQYF. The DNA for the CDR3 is TGTGCCACCTCTAGCGGGGGGTCCTCCTACGAGCAGTACTTC.

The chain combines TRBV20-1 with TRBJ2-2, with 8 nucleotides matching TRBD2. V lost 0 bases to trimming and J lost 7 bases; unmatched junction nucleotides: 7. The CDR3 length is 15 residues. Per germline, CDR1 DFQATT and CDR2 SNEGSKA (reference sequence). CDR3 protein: CSARDDGGGGGELFF. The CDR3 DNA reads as TGCAGTGCTAGAGATGACGGGGGGGGCGGCGGGGAGCTGTTTTTT.

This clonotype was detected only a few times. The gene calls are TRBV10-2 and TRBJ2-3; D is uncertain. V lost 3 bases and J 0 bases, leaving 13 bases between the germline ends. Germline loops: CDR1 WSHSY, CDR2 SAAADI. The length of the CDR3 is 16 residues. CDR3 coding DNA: TGCGCCAGCAGTGACTACGCGGTCCCAAGCACAGATACGCAGTATTTT. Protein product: CASSDYAVPSTDTQYF.

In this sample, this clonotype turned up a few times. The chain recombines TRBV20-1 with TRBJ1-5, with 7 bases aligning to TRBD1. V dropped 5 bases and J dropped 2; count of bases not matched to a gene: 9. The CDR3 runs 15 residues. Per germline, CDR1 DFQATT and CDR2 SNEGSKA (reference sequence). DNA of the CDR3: TGCAGTGCTCGGGGGGACAGTCGTCGCAATCAGCCCCAGCATTTT. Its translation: CSARGDSRRNQPQHF.

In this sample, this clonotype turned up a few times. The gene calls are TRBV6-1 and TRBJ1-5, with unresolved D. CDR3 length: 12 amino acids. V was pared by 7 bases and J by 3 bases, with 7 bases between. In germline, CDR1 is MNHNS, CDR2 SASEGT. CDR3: CASNRSNQPQHF. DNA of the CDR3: TGTGCCAGCAACAGATCCAATCAGCCCCAGCATTTT.

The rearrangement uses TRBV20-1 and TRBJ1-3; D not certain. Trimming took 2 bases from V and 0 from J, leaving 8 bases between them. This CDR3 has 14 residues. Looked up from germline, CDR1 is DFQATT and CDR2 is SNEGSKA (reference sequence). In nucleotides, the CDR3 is TGCAGTGCTAGACAGACGAGCTCTGGAAACACCATATATTTT. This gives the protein CSARQTSSGNTIYF.

CDR3 DNA sequence: TGTGCCAGCAGCCCTAGCGGGGGGGCCACCGGGGAGCTGTTTTTT. Encoded protein: CASSPSGGATGELFF. V and J are TRBV6-4 and TRBJ2-2; 12 positions agree with TRBD2. The CDR3 totals 15 residues. Trimming removed 6 bases from V and 4 bases from J; junction bases left unmatched: 3. The germline V gene encodes CDR1 MRHNA and CDR2 SNTAGT.

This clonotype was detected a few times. The CDR3 sequence: CATTRSHGTGAGETNEQFF. The CDR3 DNA reads as TGTGCCACCACCCGGAGTCACGGGACAGGGGCTGGTGAGACGAATGAGCAGTTCTTC. The chain combines TRBV24-1 with TRBJ2-1, with 10 bases that match TRBD1. The CDR3 extends over 19 amino acids. V shed 8 bases, J shed 7 bases, and the junction held 22 bases outside the gene matches. Germline loops: CDR1 KGHDR, CDR2 SFDVKD.

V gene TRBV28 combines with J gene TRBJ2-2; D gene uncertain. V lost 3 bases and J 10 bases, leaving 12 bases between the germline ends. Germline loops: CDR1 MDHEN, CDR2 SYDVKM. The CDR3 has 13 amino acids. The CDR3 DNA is TGTGCCAGCAGTTTCGCCTCTTTAGAGGAGCTGTTTTTT. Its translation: CASSFASLEELFF.

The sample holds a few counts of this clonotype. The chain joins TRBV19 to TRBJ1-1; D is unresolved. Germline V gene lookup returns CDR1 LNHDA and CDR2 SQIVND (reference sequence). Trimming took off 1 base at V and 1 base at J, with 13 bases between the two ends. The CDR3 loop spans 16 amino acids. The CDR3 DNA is TGTGCCAGTAGTATAGGTGGCCCGGTCCCGAACACTGAAGCTTTCTTT. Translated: CASSIGGPVPNTEAFF.

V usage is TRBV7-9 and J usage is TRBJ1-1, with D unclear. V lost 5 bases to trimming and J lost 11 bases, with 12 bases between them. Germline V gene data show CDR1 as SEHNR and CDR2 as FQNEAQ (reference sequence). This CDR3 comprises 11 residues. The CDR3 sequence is CASSRDSGAFF. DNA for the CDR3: TGTGCCAGCAGCCGAGACTCTGGGGCTTTCTTT.

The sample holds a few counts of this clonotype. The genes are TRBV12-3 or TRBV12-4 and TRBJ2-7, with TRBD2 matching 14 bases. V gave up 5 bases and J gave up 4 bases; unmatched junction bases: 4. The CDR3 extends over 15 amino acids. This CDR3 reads CASSTGTSGGYEQYF. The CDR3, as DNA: TGTGCCAGCAGTACAGGGACTAGCGGGGGATACGAGCAGTACTTC.

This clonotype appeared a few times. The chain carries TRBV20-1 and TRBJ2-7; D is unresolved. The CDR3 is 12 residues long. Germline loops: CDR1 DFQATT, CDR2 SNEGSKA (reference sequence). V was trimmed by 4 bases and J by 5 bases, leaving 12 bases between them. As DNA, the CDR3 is TGCAGTGCTAATAAAAACGGCAACGAGCAGTACTTC. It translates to CSANKNGNEQYF.